This is a list of T cell receptor beta chains from one sample in a study of T cell responses to AZD1222 COVID-19 vaccine. TCRdb's copy holds only in-frame clones and misses some; the assay was immunoSEQ multiplex PCR. The sample has some 180,000 clones; around 93% are singletons. The material sequenced was peripheral blood, taken 28 days after the second dose of the MenACWY control vaccine. All receptors come from an adult who received the MenACWY meningococcal vaccine as a control. Both conserved end residues are part of each CDR3. A D gene is named only where the DNA matches it firmly. Clone size is stated in some rows and not others, as once, few, many or a class when expanded.

d_gene	abundance	v_gene	j_gene	CDR3aa	CDR3nt
TRBD2	NA	TRBV5-4	TRBJ2-4	CASSSGGENIQYF	TGTGCCAGCAGCTCTGGGGGGGAAAACATTCAGTACTTC
TRBD1	NA	TRBV27	TRBJ1-2	CASSPSGTGNYGYTF	TGTGCCAGCAGTCCCTCGGGGACAGGTAACTATGGCTACACCTTC
NA	NA	TRBV29-1	TRBJ1-2	CSVAPQGPYGYTF	TGCAGCGTTGCCCCACAGGGTCCCTATGGCTACACCTTC
NA	NA	TRBV10-1	TRBJ2-3	CASSDGRFLSTDTQYF	TGCGCCAGCAGTGATGGCAGATTCCTTAGCACAGATACGCAGTATTTT
NA	NA	TRBV5-4	TRBJ1-1	CASSLSRGTEAFF	TGTGCCAGCAGTCTCTCCCGGGGCACTGAAGCTTTCTTT
TRBD1	NA	TRBV2	TRBJ1-2	CASSERRTGQGGYTF	TGTGCCAGCAGTGAAAGGCGGACAGGACAAGGGGGCTACACCTTC
TRBD1	once	TRBV12-5	TRBJ2-1	CASATGLQFF	TGTGCTAGTGCGACAGGGTTGCAGTTCTTC
NA	NA	TRBV2	TRBJ1-1	CASSATPYTEAFF	TGTGCCAGCAGCGCCACACCCTACACTGAAGCTTTCTTT
NA	NA	TRBV27	TRBJ1-1	CASSSGWMNTEAFF	TGTGCCAGCAGTTCCGGGTGGATGAACACTGAAGCTTTCTTT
NA	NA	TRBV19	TRBJ1-5	CASSILGGGNQPQHF	TGTGCCAGTAGTATTTTAGGTGGAGGCAATCAGCCCCAGCATTTT
TRBD1	NA	TRBV6-4	TRBJ1-1	CASSLTGAAEAFF	TGTGCCAGCAGCCTAACAGGGGCGGCTGAAGCTTTCTTT
TRBD1	NA	TRBV9	TRBJ1-5	CASSETGTGYEPQHF	TGTGCCAGCAGCGAAACCGGGACAGGGTATGAGCCCCAGCATTTT
NA	NA	TRBV5-1	TRBJ1-6	CASSLGARDSPLHF	TGCGCCAGCAGCTTGGGGGCAAGGGATTCACCCCTCCACTTT
NA	NA	TRBV19	TRBJ1-4	CASSIGNAEKLFF	TGTGCCAGTAGTATAGGGAACGCGGAAAAACTGTTTTTT
NA	NA	TRBV25-1	TRBJ1-3	CASSRGLGTIYF	TGTGCCAGCAGTCGAGGGTTAGGCACCATATATTTT
NA	NA	TRBV29-1	TRBJ1-5	CSVIPVGQSNQPQHF	TGCAGCGTTATTCCGGTGGGACAAAGCAATCAGCCCCAGCATTTT
TRBD2	NA	TRBV11-2	TRBJ2-5	CASSLGGSSGETQYF	TGTGCCAGCAGCTTAGGGGGGTCTAGCGGAGAGACCCAGTACTTC
TRBD1	once	TRBV11-2	TRBJ2-7	CASSPSPGQMFEQYF	TGTGCCAGCAGCCCGTCCCCGGGACAGATGTTCGAGCAGTACTTC
TRBD1	NA	TRBV18	TRBJ1-4	CASSPFDRGEKLFF	TGTGCCAGCTCACCCTTCGACAGGGGCGAAAAACTGTTTTTT
NA	NA	TRBV4-2	TRBJ1-2	CASSQRQDAPYGYTF	TGTGCCAGCAGCCAACGCCAGGATGCCCCTTATGGCTACACCTTC
NA	NA	TRBV4-2	TRBJ1-1	CASRTEMRTEAFF	TGTGCCAGCAGAACCGAAATGAGGACTGAAGCTTTCTTT
NA	NA	TRBV7-9	TRBJ1-5	CASSWAGRNQPQHF	TGTGCCAGCAGCTGGGCCGGACGGAATCAGCCCCAGCATTTT
NA	NA	TRBV5-4	TRBJ1-6	CASILRGRNSPLHF	TGTGCCAGCATCTTGAGGGGACGGAATTCACCCCTCCACTTT
TRBD2	NA	TRBV5-1	TRBJ2-7	CASRPSLAGGQYEQYF	TGCGCCAGCAGGCCTAGTCTAGCGGGGGGACAATACGAGCAGTACTTC
TRBD1	NA	TRBV2	TRBJ1-2	CARAATTDRATSGYTF	TGTGCCAGGGCAGCTACGACGGACAGGGCCACTAGTGGCTACACCTTC
TRBD1	NA	TRBV9	TRBJ1-5	CASSVEGGEGQPQHF	TGTGCCAGCAGCGTAGAAGGGGGCGAGGGGCAGCCCCAGCATTTT